The 32 T cell receptor beta chains below all came from one sample that was sequenced in a study of vaccination effects on CD4 cells after COVID-19. Antigens of these TCRs are unknown. Measured with immunoSEQ multiplex PCR; TCRdb has only the in-frame clones, and not every one. The data show some 30,000 clones, 65% to 75% seen once. Sequencing in the ViraFEST assay came after antigen-specific CD4+ T cells had been expanded with viral peptide pools, which were used to stimulate PBMC. Culture proceeded for more than 8 days, and CD4+ T cells were then isolated. It was between March and December 2020 that the person had a SARS-CoV-2 infection confirmed by PCR. Sequences were derived from CD4+ T cells from PBMCs cultured with a peptide pool, sampled before COVID-19 vaccination. The receptors were sampled from a human donor who had a prior SARS-CoV-2 infection.

This clone has only one observation. J is TRBJ2-5 and V is TRBV18; 8 positions match TRBD2. Looked up from germline, CDR1 is KGHSH and CDR2 is LQKENI. The CDR3 is 17 amino acids. Trimming cost V 3 bases and J 5 bases; bases outside gene matches: 14. CDR3 protein: CASSPLTGLGIRETQYF. The CDR3 DNA is TGTGCCAGCTCACCTCTTACGGGACTAGGTATTCGGGAGACCCAGTACTTC.

The chain links TRBV28 to TRBJ2-5; D is perhaps TRBD1 (5 bases). This CDR3 is 14 amino acids long. The V end was cut by 5 bases, the J end by 0 bases, with 10 bases between. Germline-derived CDR1 and CDR2 are MDHEN and SYDVKM. CDR3 amino acids: CASSPRGHQETQYF. The DNA of the CDR3 is TGTGCCAGCAGTCCTAGGGGCCACCAAGAGACCCAGTACTTC.

The rearrangement uses TRBV3-1 (or the pseudogene TRBV3-2) and TRBJ1-6, with D unclear. V lost 1 base and J 8 bases, leaving 9 bases between the germline ends. There are 14 residues in the CDR3. Germline V gene sequence: CDR1 LGHDT, CDR2 YNNKEL (reference sequence). CDR3 sequence: CASSQAQKYSPLHF. The CDR3 DNA reads TGTGCCAGCAGCCAAGCCCAGAAATATTCACCCCTCCACTTT.

The V and J genes are TRBV6-5 and TRBJ1-3, with D tentatively TRBD1 (5 bases). CDR1 is MNHEY, CDR2 SVGAGI, per germline. The CDR3 length is 14 residues. V was pared by 6 bases and J by 2 bases, with 11 bases between. CDR3 protein: CASSSGGAGNTIYF. Here the CDR3 DNA reads TGTGCCAGCAGCAGTGGGGGGGCTGGAAACACCATATATTTT.

In this sample, this clone turned up once. The J gene is TRBJ2-7, the V gene TRBV10-3; no reliable D call. Per the germline V gene, CDR1 is ENHRY and CDR2 is SYGVKD. The CDR3 spans 13 residues. Trimming took 3 bases from V and 7 from J, leaving 13 bases between them. The CDR3 nucleotides are TGTGCCATCAGTGACATTACACCGGTAGAGCAGTACTTC. Amino acid sequence: CAISDITPVEQYF.

This clone was seen more than once but under ten times. The V gene is TRBV6-2 or TRBV6-3, the J gene TRBJ1-6, with 12 bases lining up with TRBD1. CDR1 and CDR2 from the germline V gene are MNHEY and SVGEGT. Germline trimming cut 0 bases from V and 11 bases from J; bases unmatched to any gene: 8. The CDR3 has 17 amino acids. The chain's CDR3 is CASSYSVGTGGYAPLHF. CDR3 sequence (DNA): TGTGCCAGCAGTTACTCGGTCGGGACAGGGGGCTATGCACCCCTCCACTTT.

J is TRBJ2-3 and V is TRBV18, with D possibly matching TRBD2 (6 bases). CDR1 is KGHSH and CDR2 is LQKENI in the germline V gene. The length of the CDR3 is 16 residues. Trimming took off 1 base at V and 1 base at J, with 12 bases between the two ends. The CDR3 bases are TGTGCCAGCTCACCACTCTGGCCTAGCGGCACAGATACGCAGTATTTT. Translation: CASSPLWPSGTDTQYF.

The chain uses TRBV7-3 and TRBJ2-3; 7 nucleotides match TRBD2. This CDR3 spans 15 amino acids. The germline CDR1 and CDR2 sequences are SGHTA and FQGTGA. V lost 1 base to trimming and J lost 6 bases; unmatched junction nucleotides: 7. The CDR3 DNA reads as TGTGCCAGCAGCTTAATACCGGGAGGAGGCGATACGCAGTATTTT. Its translation: CASSLIPGGGDTQYF.

The CDR3 DNA is TGTGCCAGCAGCTTAGCTCGGGACAGGGGATATACGCAGTATTTT. This translates into CASSLARDRGYTQYF. This rearrangement joins TRBV7-9 to TRBJ2-3; 10 bases align to TRBD1. There are 15 residues in the CDR3. The germline CDR1 and CDR2 sequences are SEHNR and FQNEAQ (reference sequence). J was trimmed by 7 bases and V by 0 bases; bases with no gene match: 4.

This sequence joins TRBV20-1 and TRBJ1-3; D is ambiguous. The CDR3 sequence is 11 residues long. Looked up from germline, CDR1 is DFQATT and CDR2 is SNEGSKA (reference sequence). The ends were cut back, 3 bases at V and 4 bases at J, with 4 bases in the middle. The CDR3, as DNA: TGCAGTGCTAGCCCCGGAAACACCATATATTTT. This gives the protein CSASPGNTIYF.

V usage is TRBV11-2 and J usage is TRBJ2-5; TRBD2 agrees at 15 bases. The CDR3 spans 16 residues. Germline-derived CDR1 and CDR2 are SGHAT and FQNNGV. Losses at the gene ends were 2 bases for V and 3 bases for J; bases not matched to a gene: 1. CDR3 DNA sequence: TGTGCCAGCAGCTTATGGACTAGCGGGGGGGAAGAGACCCAGTACTTC. Its translation: CASSLWTSGGEETQYF.

V and J are TRBV7-9 and TRBJ1-4, with D uncertain. Germline V gene sequence: CDR1 SEHNR, CDR2 FQNEAQ (reference sequence). The CDR3 contains 16 residues. Trimming removed 1 base from V and 6 bases from J, with 15 bases in between. This CDR3 reads CASSLGSTGSDEKLFF. CDR3 DNA: TGTGCCAGCAGCTTAGGCTCCACGGGAAGTGATGAAAAACTGTTTTTT.

The V and J genes are TRBV10-1 and TRBJ2-2; D not certain. CDR3 length: 14 residues. V was pared by 1 base and J by 4 bases, with 7 bases between. CDR1 and CDR2 from the germline V gene are WNHNN and SYGVQD (reference sequence). This CDR3 is CASSEYSRTGELFF. For the CDR3, the DNA is TGCGCCAGCAGTGAGTACAGTCGCACCGGGGAGCTGTTTTTT.

This clone appeared once. The chain links TRBV3-1 (or the pseudogene TRBV3-2) to TRBJ2-4; D uncertain. Trimming left V 1 base short and J 5 bases short, with 6 bases between. This CDR3 has 13 amino acids. Germline CDR1 and CDR2: LGHDT and YNNKEL (reference sequence). This CDR3 reads CASSQGAQNIQYF. CDR3 nucleotides: TGTGCCAGCAGCCAAGGGGCTCAAAACATTCAGTACTTC.

This clone was seen once. J is TRBJ2-7 and V is TRBV5-6, with D possibly matching TRBD2 (6 bases). CDR1 and CDR2 (germline): SGHDT, YYEEEE. The germline V and J ends were trimmed by 4 bases and 5 bases, with 16 bases remaining between them. This CDR3 is built from 14 residues. The CDR3 here is CASSLRGGSHEQYF. The CDR3 DNA reads TGTGCCAGCAGCCTCCGCGGAGGGAGCCACGAGCAGTACTTC. Based on the CDR3 plus reference TRBV5-6 and TRBJ2-7, the full variable domain is DAGVTQSPTHLIKTRGQQVTLRCSPKSGHDTVSWYQQALGQGPQFIFQYYEEEERQRGNFPDRFSGHQFPNYSSELNVNALLLGDSALYLCASSLRGGSHEQYFGPGTRLTVT.

V and J are TRBV10-3 and TRBJ2-5; D is unclear. V lost 10 bases to trimming and J lost 0 bases, with 9 bases between them. The length of the CDR3 is 12 residues. The germline V gene encodes CDR1 ENHRY and CDR2 SYGVKD. The CDR3 here is CATSEYQETQYF. The CDR3 nucleotides read TGTGCCACCTCAGAGTACCAAGAGACCCAGTACTTC.

V is TRBV5-1 and J is TRBJ2-7, with 11 bases fitting TRBD1. Germline CDR1 is SGHRS and CDR2 is YFSETQ. After removal of 4 bases from V and 5 bases from J, the junction contained 14 bases not matched to a gene. This CDR3 comprises 17 residues. CDR3 sequence: CASSPLERTGGPHEQYF. The CDR3 region has the DNA TGCGCCAGCAGCCCCCTCGAGAGGACAGGGGGCCCCCACGAGCAGTACTTC.

The rearrangement links TRBV28 to TRBJ2-2, with 12 positions matching TRBD2. After removal of 7 bases from V and 0 bases from J, the junction contained 6 bases not matched to a gene. Germline CDR1 and CDR2: MDHEN and SYDVKM. The CDR3 covers 17 residues. CDR3 sequence reads: CASTASGRDTNTGELFF. CDR3 in DNA: TGTGCCAGCACGGCTAGCGGGAGGGACACGAACACCGGGGAGCTGTTTTTT.

This clone was observed a few times. The chain employs TRBV23-1 and TRBJ2-7, with 8 bases lining up with TRBD1. TRBV23-1 is known as an ORF, though its function is uncertain. The CDR3 has 15 amino acids. The V gene end was trimmed by 8 bases and the J gene end by 4 bases; junction bases not matched to a gene: 13. Written as DNA, the CDR3 is TGCGCCAGCGATCTAAACTCAGGGGGCGGGTACGAGCAGTACTTC. Its protein is CASDLNSGGGYEQYF.

This clone appeared a few times. This chain uses TRBV27 with TRBJ1-3; D gene ambiguous. Germline V CDR1 and CDR2: MNHEY, SMNVEV (reference sequence). Trimming left V 9 bases short and J 5 bases short, with 8 bases between. CDR3 size: 11 residues. CDR3 in amino acids: CASLLRNTIYF. The CDR3 DNA is TGTGCCAGTCTCCTAAGAAACACCATATATTTT.

The chain combines TRBV6-5 with TRBJ2-1, with D unresolved. Per germline, CDR1 MNHEY and CDR2 SVGAGI. This CDR3 has 11 residues. Deletions cut 7 bases from V and 4 bases from J, with 5 bases between. CDR3 amino acids: CASNNYNEQFF. In DNA form, the CDR3 reads TGTGCCAGCAATAATTACAATGAGCAGTTCTTC.

The chain combines TRBV19 with TRBJ2-7; 8 positions agree with TRBD1. The trim removed 5 bases at V and 4 bases at J, leaving 4 bases unmatched. CDR3 length: 13 amino acids. Per the germline V gene, CDR1 is LNHDA and CDR2 is SQIVND (reference sequence). CDR3 loop: CASSAGQVYEQYF. CDR3 DNA: TGTGCCAGTAGTGCGGGACAGGTTTACGAGCAGTACTTC.

V and J are TRBV6-5 and TRBJ2-1, with D uncertain. Germline CDR1 MNHEY, CDR2 SVGAGI. This CDR3 spans 13 amino acids. V lost 5 bases to trimming and J lost 6 bases, with 11 bases between them. CDR3 protein: CASSPGRSNEQFF. The CDR3 DNA follows: TGTGCCAGCAGTCCTGGACGGTCCAATGAGCAGTTCTTC.

In its sample, this clone was seen a few times. V and J are TRBV30 and TRBJ2-1; TRBD2 aligns across 7 bases. Germline V lookup: CDR1 GTSNPN, CDR2 SVGIG (reference sequence). V was pared by 2 bases and J by 4 bases, with 5 bases of the junction left unmatched. This CDR3 region has 14 residues. Here the CDR3 reads CAWSSSGRYNEQFF. CDR3 in DNA: TGTGCCTGGAGTTCTAGCGGAAGATACAATGAGCAGTTCTTC.

The J gene is TRBJ1-5, the V gene TRBV7-9, with 10 bases identical to TRBD1. V dropped 5 bases and J dropped 5; count of bases not matched to a gene: 6. This CDR3 is 15 amino acids long. The germline CDR1 and CDR2 sequences are SEHNR and FQNEAQ (reference sequence). This CDR3 reads CASSPSTGGDQPQHF. DNA for the CDR3: TGTGCCAGCAGCCCCTCGACAGGGGGCGATCAGCCCCAGCATTTT.

J is TRBJ2-5 and V is TRBV5-1; possible D gene TRBD2, 5 bases. Trimming pared 1 base from V and 5 bases from J, leaving 12 bases between. The CDR3 runs to 14 residues. The germline gives CDR1 SGHRS, CDR2 YFSETQ. The CDR3 nucleotides read TGCGCCAGCAGCTTGTCGGGCACGGGGGAGACCCAGTACTTC. Its protein is CASSLSGTGETQYF.

The rearrangement uses TRBV5-1 and TRBJ2-1, with 7 bases aligning to TRBD2. From germline, CDR1 is SGHRS and CDR2 YFSETQ. J was trimmed by 2 bases and V by 7 bases; bases with no gene match: 9. The CDR3 loop spans 15 amino acids. The CDR3 spells CASGGGTETYNEQFF. The CDR3 DNA reads TGCGCCAGCGGGGGAGGGACTGAAACCTACAATGAGCAGTTCTTC. The complete variable domain, with remaining parts taken from reference TRBV5-1 and TRBJ2-1, reads KAGVTQTPRYLIKTRGQQVTLSCSPISGHRSVSWYQQTPGQGLQFLFEYFSETQRNKGNFPGRFSGRQFSNSRSEMNVSTLELGDSALYLCASGGGTETYNEQFFGPGTRLTVL.

The chain couples TRBV6-1 to TRBJ1-5; possible D gene TRBD1, 6 bases. The V gene's germline CDR1 is MNHNS and CDR2 SASEGT. Trimming left V 3 bases short and J 4 bases short, with 13 bases between. The CDR3 extends over 15 amino acids. The CDR3: CASSDRRGMNQPQHF. CDR3 coding DNA: TGTGCCAGCAGTGACCGCAGGGGTATGAATCAGCCCCAGCATTTT.

Only a few counts were recorded for this clone. The rearrangement joins TRBV7-9 to TRBJ1-1; TRBD1 matches 7 bases. Losses at the gene ends were 2 bases for V and 4 bases for J; bases not matched to a gene: 7. The germline gives CDR1 SEHNR, CDR2 FQNEAQ (reference sequence). The CDR3 sequence is 15 residues long. The DNA of the CDR3 is TGTGCCAGCAGCTTAAGGGTACAGGGGAGCACTGAAGCTTTCTTT. Translated: CASSLRVQGSTEAFF.

The V call is TRBV7-3, the J call TRBJ2-3; 12 bases are shared with TRBD2. The CDR3 length is 14 residues. From germline, CDR1 is SGHTA and CDR2 FQGTGA. Trimming at V came to 8 bases and at J to 5 bases, leaving 5 bases not matched to a gene. CDR3 sequence reads: CASATSGSGDTQYF. CDR3 DNA: TGTGCCAGCGCGACTAGCGGGAGTGGAGATACGCAGTATTTT. The complete variable domain, with remaining parts taken from reference TRBV7-3 and TRBJ2-3, reads GAGVSQTPSNKVTEKGKYVELRCDPISGHTALYWYRQSLGQGPEFLIYFQGTGAADDSGLPNDRFFAVRPEGSVSTLKIQRTERGDSAVYLCASATSGSGDTQYFGPGTRLTVL.

This sequence joins TRBV19 and TRBJ2-1; D gene uncertain. The CDR3 consists of 14 residues. The ends were cut back, 5 bases at V and 8 bases at J, with 16 bases in the middle. Germline V gene data show CDR1 as LNHDA and CDR2 as SQIVND (reference sequence). In nucleotides, the CDR3 is TGTGCCAGTAGTGAGCAGGCGATAAGAGATGAGCAGTTCTTC. Its translation is CASSEQAIRDEQFF.

J is TRBJ2-1 and V is TRBV16; 9 nucleotides line up with TRBD2. The V segment lost 4 bases and the J segment 3 bases; nucleotides outside the gene matches: 4. The CDR3 covers 15 residues. Germline loops: CDR1 KGHSY, CDR2 FQNENV. CDR3 nucleotides: TGTGCCAGCAGCCGGGGGACTAGCAGCTACAATGAGCAGTTCTTC. Protein product: CASSRGTSSYNEQFF.